A selection of T cell receptor beta chains follows, all from one sample in a study of blood T cells in healthy people across ages. Each CDR3 protein is one row after TCRdb ran MiXCR on the 5' RACE reads. The sample carries about 730,000 distinct CDR3 sequences, 40% to 45% recorded once. Material for sequencing was blood. These receptors were collected from a woman aged 60-75 years in good health. Both conserved end residues are part of each CDR3. A D gene is named only where the DNA matches it firmly. A clone size is listed for some rows: how often the clone was seen (once, few, many), or a class if it is expanded.

v_call,j_call,d_call,clone_size,cdr3_nt,cdr3_aa
TRBV25-1,TRBJ2-5,-,many,TGTGCCAGCAGTGGCCCCTGGGGAGAGACCCAGTACTTC,CASSGPWGETQYF
TRBV7-2,TRBJ2-3,TRBD2,-,TGTGCCAGCAGCCCCACCCCGGGACTAGCGGGGTTAGATACGCAGTATTTT,CASSPTPGLAGLDTQYF
TRBV12-3/TRBV12-4,TRBJ1-5,-,-,TGTGCCAGCAGGGCAGGTGGAGGCAATCAGCCCCAGCATTTT,CASRAGGGNQPQHF
TRBV6-2/TRBV6-3,TRBJ2-7,-,few,TGTGCCAGCAGTTACTCTCCTGTGAGGGGTCGCCTATACGAGCAGTACTTC,CASSYSPVRGRLYEQYF
TRBV5-5,TRBJ2-5,-,-,TGTGCCAGCAGCTTGGACCCCGTTATGCCCATGGGAAAAGACCAAGAGACCCAGTACTTC,CASSLDPVMPMGKDQETQYF
TRBV5-1,TRBJ2-1,TRBD2,-,TGCGCCAGCAGTCCCGGACTAGCGGGGGGAAGATACAATGAGCAGTTCTTC,CASSPGLAGGRYNEQFF
TRBV3-1,TRBJ2-1,-,-,TGTGCCAGCAGCCAAGTGAACACCCAGCAGTTCTTC,CASSQVNTQQFF
TRBV7-2,TRBJ2-1,-,few,TGTGCCAGCAGCCCTCGGGGCGCGGCGGATCACGATGAGCAGTTCTTC,CASSPRGAADHDEQFF
TRBV2,TRBJ2-7,-,-,TGTGCCAGCGGGGAGTTAGTGGCGGCCTCCTACGAGCAGTACTTC,CASGELVAASYEQYF
TRBV5-1,TRBJ2-1,TRBD1,few,TGCGCCAGCAGCCAGGACAGGGTACGTGCGAGCTCCTACAATGAGCAGTTCTTC,CASSQDRVRASSYNEQFF
TRBV29-1,TRBJ1-1,-,many,TGCAGCGTTGAGGGGACTTCGGAAGCTTTCTTT,CSVEGTSEAFF
TRBV6-5,TRBJ2-7,-,many,TGTGCCAGCACCGAAAACTACGAGCAGTACTTC,CASTENYEQYF
TRBV7-2,TRBJ2-1,TRBD1,-,TGTGCCAGCAGGAATGGACAGGTTCTCGATGAGCAGTTCTTC,CASRNGQVLDEQFF
TRBV5-1,TRBJ2-5,TRBD2,few,TGCGCCAGCAGCTTGAGCGGGGGGGCCGAAGAGACCCAGTACTTC,CASSLSGGAEETQYF
TRBV11-2,TRBJ2-5,TRBD2,once,TGTGCCAGCAGCTTGATCCTAGCGGGGGGGGAGACCCAGTACTTC,CASSLILAGGETQYF
TRBV2,TRBJ2-5,-,few,TGTGCCAGCAGTGAATTAGCGAGCTCTGGAGAGACCCAGTACTTC,CASSELASSGETQYF
TRBV7-2,TRBJ2-7,-,many,TGTGCCAGCAGCTTAGGACAGATATCCTCCTACGAGCAGTACTTC,CASSLGQISSYEQYF
TRBV20-1,TRBJ2-3,TRBD2,many,TGCAGTGCGGGGACTAGCGGGGTAGATACGCAGTATTTT,CSAGTSGVDTQYF
TRBV6-5,TRBJ2-1,TRBD2,-,TGTGCCAGCAGTTTTCTTAGCGGGAACGCCTGGAATGAGCAGTTCTTC,CASSFLSGNAWNEQFF
TRBV7-2,TRBJ2-3,TRBD2,few,TGTGCCAGCAGCCCCATAAGCGGGGGTGATACGCAGTATTTT,CASSPISGGDTQYF
TRBV5-1,TRBJ2-1,TRBD2,-,TGCGCCAGCAGCCTCGGGACTAGCGGGGGGTTCGTCAATGAGCAGTTCTTC,CASSLGTSGGFVNEQFF
TRBV11-1,TRBJ1-5,-,few,TGTGCCAGCAGCTTAAACGCTAATCAGCCCCAGCATTTT,CASSLNANQPQHF
TRBV20-1,TRBJ2-5,TRBD1,-,TGCAGTACTCGCATGACAGGGGGCGCGAAGACCCAGTACTTC,CSTRMTGGAKTQYF
TRBV5-1,TRBJ2-5,-,few,TGCGCCAGCAGCTTGCTAGGAAGCAGACAAGAGACCCAGTACTTC,CASSLLGSRQETQYF
TRBV27,TRBJ1-2,TRBD1,-,TGTGCCACCCGGACAGGGGGCAACTATGGCTACACCTTC,CATRTGGNYGYTF
TRBV20-1,TRBJ1-4,-,once,TGCAGTGCTAGAGATTTGGCAGGGTTGGGTGAAAAACTGTTTTTT,CSARDLAGLGEKLFF
TRBV7-3,TRBJ2-1,-,-,TGTGCCAGCGGCTCAGAGGGGGCCTACAATGAGCAGTTCTTC,CASGSEGAYNEQFF
TRBV7-2,TRBJ1-2,-,many,TGTGCCAGCAGCCCTACAGGGAAGGGCTACACCTTC,CASSPTGKGYTF
TRBV7-2,TRBJ2-5,-,-,TGTGCCAGCAGCCTCCCGCTTGAGACCCAGTACTTC,CASSLPLETQYF
TRBV6-6,TRBJ1-1,-,few,TGTGCCAGCAGCCCCCACCGAAAAGGGTCCGAAGCTTTCTTT,CASSPHRKGSEAFF
TRBV5-5,TRBJ2-3,-,-,TGTGCCAGCAGCTTGGTTAGTGTCACAGATACGCAGTATTTT,CASSLVSVTDTQYF
TRBV10-3,TRBJ1-1,TRBD1,-,TGTGCCATCGTGGGACAGTTGAACACTGAAGCTTTCTTT,CAIVGQLNTEAFF
TRBV25-1,TRBJ1-6,-,-,TGTGCCAGCAGTGAGCAGAGCACAATTAATTCACCCCTCCACTTT,CASSEQSTINSPLHF
TRBV7-6,TRBJ2-2,-,few,TGTGCCAGCAGCCAGGGGTCCCCGAACACCGGGGAGCTGTTTTTT,CASSQGSPNTGELFF
TRBV27,TRBJ1-6,TRBD1,-,TGTGCCAGCAGTTTATATGGGACAGGACAGGGGGCGTACGTTTCACCCCTCCACTTT,CASSLYGTGQGAYVSPLHF
TRBV18,TRBJ2-7,-,few,TGTGCCAGCTCACCACTCGTGGGGTCTCACGAGCAGTACTTC,CASSPLVGSHEQYF
TRBV15,TRBJ2-5,-,-,TGTGCCACCAGCAGCGGGTACCCCGGGACCCAGTACTTC,CATSSGYPGTQYF
TRBV6-2/TRBV6-3,TRBJ2-3,TRBD2,few,TGTGCCAGCAGCTCCATAGCGGGGAAGTTCACAGATACGCAGTATTTT,CASSSIAGKFTDTQYF
TRBV5-4,TRBJ2-6,TRBD2,few,TGTGCCAGCAGCCCCGGGACTAGCGGGAGCTCTGGGGCCAACGTCCTGACTTTC,CASSPGTSGSSGANVLTF
TRBV7-2,TRBJ2-1,TRBD2,once,TGTGCCAGCAGCCTCTTGGGACTAGCGGGAAGTCATGAGCAGTTCTTC,CASSLLGLAGSHEQFF
TRBV5-1,TRBJ2-4,-,-,TGCGCCAGCAGCCTGGGTTACATTCAGTACTTC,CASSLGYIQYF
TRBV20-1,TRBJ2-7,-,-,TGCATTGCTAGATTGGCCAATCGTTGGCAGTACTTC,CIARLANRWQYF
TRBV5-1,TRBJ2-7,-,-,TGCGCCAGCAGCTTGGTAGGTCTCCCAAGCTCCTACGAGCAGTACTTC,CASSLVGLPSSYEQYF
TRBV20-1,TRBJ2-5,-,-,TGCAGTGCAAGTCGGGTTAGCCAGGAGACCCAGTACTTC,CSASRVSQETQYF
TRBV27,TRBJ1-2,TRBD1,few,TGTGCCAGCAGGAGACCGGGACAGGGGGCGCTTGGCTACACCTTC,CASRRPGQGALGYTF
TRBV29-1,TRBJ2-7,-,-,TGCAGCGGGTCGGACAGATACGAGCAGTACTTC,CSGSDRYEQYF
TRBV6-5,TRBJ2-7,-,-,TGTGCCAGCAGTTACGGGGGGGGCGACCTCTACGAGCAGTACTTC,CASSYGGGDLYEQYF
TRBV7-2,TRBJ1-1,-,many,TGTGCCAGCAGCTTAGTCACGGACACTGAAGCTTTCTTT,CASSLVTDTEAFF
TRBV7-9,TRBJ1-1,TRBD1,few,TGTGCCAGCAGCTTAAGGGGGACAGATAAAGCTGCTGAAGCTTTCTTT,CASSLRGTDKAAEAFF
TRBV6-1,TRBJ2-1,-,-,TGTGCCACCTTAACCGACGGGGCCAGCTCCTACAATGAGCAGTTCTTC,CATLTDGASSYNEQFF
TRBV27,TRBJ2-5,-,many,TGTGCCAGCAGTACAGTGGACAGAGCGCAAGAGACCCAGTACTTC,CASSTVDRAQETQYF
TRBV20-1,TRBJ2-4,-,few,TGCAGTGCTAAAAGGGCCTCGGCCGGGGCCAAAAACATTCAGTACTTC,CSAKRASAGAKNIQYF
TRBV29-1,TRBJ2-5,-,many,TGCAGCGTTGGGGCAGGGTCGGAGGAGACCCAGTACTTC,CSVGAGSEETQYF
TRBV27,TRBJ2-7,-,-,TGTGCCAGCAGCCGGGGGTGGTACGAGCAGTACTTC,CASSRGWYEQYF
TRBV24-1,TRBJ2-3,-,few,TGTGCCACCAGTGATCCCGGACAGCTAGGTCGTGATACGCAGTATTTT,CATSDPGQLGRDTQYF
TRBV12-3/TRBV12-4,TRBJ2-5,-,-,TGTGCCAGCAGTGCCTCAGTCGGCGAGACCCAGTACTTC,CASSASVGETQYF
TRBV3-1,TRBJ2-1,TRBD2,few,TGTGCCAGCAGCCAGGTCACTAGCGGGAGCAGTGAGCAGTTCTTC,CASSQVTSGSSEQFF
TRBV18,TRBJ1-5,-,-,TGTGCCAGCTCAAAGACAGCCCTGGGAAATCAGCCCCAGCATTTT,CASSKTALGNQPQHF
TRBV4-3,TRBJ2-3,-,-,TGCGCCAGCAGAGAGGGGAGGTCTGCAGATACGCAGTATTTT,CASREGRSADTQYF
TRBV15,TRBJ1-4,TRBD1,-,TGTGCCACCAGACCTCCCGGGACAGGGCACCTATCGGGAAAACTGTTTTTT,CATRPPGTGHLSGKLFF